A selection of T cell receptor beta chains follows, all from one sample in a study of identical twins. Each CDR3 protein gets one entry after TCRdb re-called the 5' RACE reads with MiXCR. The data contain about 550,000 distinct CDR3 sequences, 20% to 25% of them seen just once; the ten biggest clones take up around 0.5%. These data also formed part of another study, on yellow fever vaccine responses in identical twins.

Material: CD4+ T cells sorted from blood. Every receptor here comes from a woman aged 18 to 35 in good health. Both conserved end residues are part of each CDR3. D genes are given only for firm matches. Clone size appears in some rows only: once, few, many, or a class for an expanded clone.

TRBJ2-7,TRBV25-1,-,-,TGTGCCAGCAGTGCGGACGGATCCTACGAGCAGTACTTC,CASSADGSYEQYF
TRBJ2-5,TRBV12-3/TRBV12-4,few,TRBD1,TGTGCCAGCAGTCGACAGGGTTGGGAGACCCAGTACTTC,CASSRQGWETQYF
TRBJ2-3,TRBV7-6,-,-,TGTGCCAGCAGTCCGACGCTGGGGGCCGATACGCAGTATTTT,CASSPTLGADTQYF
TRBJ2-2,TRBV5-5,few,-,TGTGCCAGCAGCTTGGTGCCCTCTAGCAACACCGGGGAGCTGTTTTTT,CASSLVPSSNTGELFF
TRBJ2-3,TRBV5-1,many,TRBD1,TGCGCCAGCAGCTTGCGGGACAGGTCTTCAGATACGCAGTATTTT,CASSLRDRSSDTQYF
TRBJ2-7,TRBV19,-,-,TGTGCCAGTAGTATCCGTGGGAGTGGGAGCTCCTACGAGCAGTACTTC,CASSIRGSGSSYEQYF
TRBJ2-1,TRBV5-1,few,-,TGCGCCAGCAGCTTGGTCCCGGGTGACGGCTACAATGAGCAGTTCTTC,CASSLVPGDGYNEQFF
TRBJ1-1,TRBV7-9,-,-,TGTGCCAGCAGCTTACAGGGATTTGGTGCTTTCTTT,CASSLQGFGAFF
TRBJ2-4,TRBV6-2/TRBV6-3,few,TRBD2,TGTGCCAGCAGTTACGGGCGGGGTAGCGGGGGGGCTTTTGCCAAAAACATTCAGTACTTC,CASSYGRGSGGAFAKNIQYF
TRBJ1-6,TRBV10-3,many,-,TGTGCCATCAGCGATAGCTCCTATAATTCACCCCTCCACTTT,CAISDSSYNSPLHF
TRBJ1-2,TRBV7-9,-,-,TGTGCCAGCAGCTCCCTAAGGGGAGGGGACGTTAATGGCTACACCTTC,CASSSLRGGDVNGYTF
TRBJ2-1,TRBV5-1,few,-,TGCGCCAGCAGCTTCCGGGGGAGGTATGAGCAGTTCTTC,CASSFRGRYEQFF
TRBJ2-7,TRBV5-6,-,-,TGTGCCAGCAGCTTCCTGCGAGACTACGAGCAGTACTTC,CASSFLRDYEQYF
TRBJ2-2,TRBV5-1,-,TRBD1,TGCGCCAGCAGCGTTGAACAGGGGCGCAACACCGGGGAGCTGTTTTTT,CASSVEQGRNTGELFF
TRBJ2-3,TRBV21-1,many,-,TGTGCCAGCAGCAAAATCGGGACCGATACGCAGTATTTT,CASSKIGTDTQYF
TRBJ2-7,TRBV3-1,-,TRBD2,TGTGCCAGCAGCCAAGTTGAAGGCTCGGGACTACGACGGCCGTACTGCTTC,CASSQVEGSGLRRPYCF
TRBJ2-3,TRBV2,-,TRBD2,TGTGCCAGCAGCGACCGTGGACTAGGCGCGCAGTATTTT,CASSDRGLGAQYF
TRBJ2-2,TRBV12-3/TRBV12-4,-,-,TGTGCCAGCAGTCCCCAGGGGCAGGCGAACACCGGGGAGCTGTTTTTT,CASSPQGQANTGELFF
TRBJ1-4,TRBV6-5,-,-,TGTGCCAGCAGTTACGGGGGTGTGAATGAAAAACTGTTTTTT,CASSYGGVNEKLFF
TRBJ2-5,TRBV21-1,-,-,TGTGCCAGCAGGGCAACGGTCCAAGAGACCCAGTACTTC,CASRATVQETQYF
TRBJ2-2,TRBV12-3/TRBV12-4,few,-,TGTGCCAGCAGTACTGGACTGAACACCGGGGAGCTGTTTTTT,CASSTGLNTGELFF
TRBJ2-1,TRBV10-1,few,-,TGCGCCAGCAGTGACAGGGATGAGCAGTTCTTC,CASSDRDEQFF
TRBJ2-1,TRBV20-1,-,-,TGCAGTCTAGGGGCCTACAATGAGCAGTTCTTC,CSLGAYNEQFF
TRBJ2-6,TRBV5-1,-,TRBD1,TGCGCCAGCAGCTTCTTACAGGGGTGGAACTCTGGGGCCAACGTCCTGACTTTC,CASSFLQGWNSGANVLTF
TRBJ2-7,TRBV6-1,few,TRBD2,TGTGCCAGCAGGGAGACTAGCGGGAACTACGAGCAGTACTTC,CASRETSGNYEQYF
TRBJ2-6,TRBV12-3/TRBV12-4,-,-,TGTGCCAGCAGTCTCGAGGGGGCCAACGTCCTGACTTTC,CASSLEGANVLTF
TRBJ2-1,TRBV5-1,many,-,TGCGCCAGCAGCTTGTTAGGCGGAAGCTCCTACAATGAGCAGTTCTTC,CASSLLGGSSYNEQFF
TRBJ2-1,TRBV20-1,-,-,TGCAGTGCTAGGTCCCAAGGGGGGAATGAGCAGTTCTTC,CSARSQGGNEQFF
TRBJ2-7,TRBV20-1,-,TRBD2,TGCAGTGCTCCCGCGAGGGGCGGGAGCTACGAGCAGTACTTC,CSAPARGGSYEQYF
TRBJ2-2,TRBV5-1,-,-,TGCGCCAGCAGCTTGGTGCAGGTGGACACCGGGGAGCTGTTTTTT,CASSLVQVDTGELFF
TRBJ2-3,TRBV11-3,few,TRBD2,TGTGCCAGCAGTTCCGGGGGGGTGGCAGATACGCAGTATTTT,CASSSGGVADTQYF
TRBJ1-2,TRBV10-3,few,TRBD1,TGTGCCATCAGTGATCCTCAGGGGGCGATTTTTGGCTACACCTTC,CAISDPQGAIFGYTF
TRBJ1-4,TRBV7-9,-,-,TGTGCCAGCAGCCCCCCGGGGGCCCGATCTCCTGAAAAACTGTTTTTT,CASSPPGARSPEKLFF
TRBJ2-3,TRBV11-2,-,TRBD2,TGTGCCAGCAGCTCAGGGGCTCTAGCGGGGGGGCTGGTAGATACGCAGTATTTT,CASSSGALAGGLVDTQYF
TRBJ1-5,TRBV12-3/TRBV12-4,many,-,TGTGCCAGCAGTTCCGGACCGCTTGGGAGCAATCAGCCCCAGCATTTT,CASSSGPLGSNQPQHF
TRBJ2-5,TRBV2,many,-,TGTGCCAGCAGTGGGGAGACCCAGTACTTC,CASSGETQYF
TRBJ2-4,TRBV24-1,few,TRBD2,TGTGCCACCAGTGATTCTAGCGGGGGCCTGATAGCCAAAAACATTCAGTACTTC,CATSDSSGGLIAKNIQYF
TRBJ2-3,TRBV10-3,-,TRBD2,TGTGCCACACGTAGCGGGAGCGTGGGAGATACGCAGTATTTT,CATRSGSVGDTQYF
TRBJ2-5,TRBV10-3,-,TRBD2,TGTGCCATCTCGGGCCTTCGGGGAGGGGAACAAGAGACCCAGTACTTC,CAISGLRGGEQETQYF
TRBJ2-3,TRBV4-2,few,-,TGTGCCAGCAGCCAAACCGCGGGGAGTTTGGCAGATACGCAGTATTTT,CASSQTAGSLADTQYF
TRBJ2-1,TRBV20-1,few,TRBD2,TGCAGTGCTAGGGGAAAGGGACTATCGCCCCCCAATGAGCAGTTCTTC,CSARGKGLSPPNEQFF
TRBJ1-2,TRBV10-3,few,-,TGTGCCATCAGTGAGGCAGGGACTAACTATGGCTACACCTTC,CAISEAGTNYGYTF
TRBJ2-3,TRBV2,-,-,TGTGCCAGCCTGCCCTCGGGATCCCCGGGCACAGATACGCAGTATTTT,CASLPSGSPGTDTQYF
TRBJ1-2,TRBV9,-,-,TGTGCCAGCAGCGTAGGTATTGGCTACACCTTC,CASSVGIGYTF
TRBJ2-4,TRBV29-1,few,-,TGCAGCGTTGATGCCCTGGACAGATCAACCAAAAACATTCAGTACTTC,CSVDALDRSTKNIQYF
TRBJ2-7,TRBV11-3,-,-,TGTGCCAGCAGCTTAGCCCACTCCTACGAGCAGTACTTC,CASSLAHSYEQYF
TRBJ1-6,TRBV27,few,TRBD1,TGTGCCAGCAGTCAGGGACAGTTTAATTCACCCCTCCACTTT,CASSQGQFNSPLHF
TRBJ2-1,TRBV5-1,few,TRBD2,TGCGCCAGCCAACTAGCGGGAGAGGATGAGCAGTTCTTC,CASQLAGEDEQFF
TRBJ1-6,TRBV7-3,-,-,TGTGCCAGCAGCCATGGGTATAATTCACCCCTCCACTTT,CASSHGYNSPLHF
TRBJ2-3,TRBV12-3/TRBV12-4,-,TRBD2,TGTGCCAGCAGTTTTAGCGGGGAGGGAGATACGCAGTATTTT,CASSFSGEGDTQYF
TRBJ2-1,TRBV5-1,-,TRBD2,TGCGCCAGCAGCTTAGCGGGGGACAACAATGAGCAGTTCTTC,CASSLAGDNNEQFF
TRBJ1-2,TRBV12-3/TRBV12-4,few,TRBD1,TGTGCCAGCAGTGCCGGGACAGCTGAGGTTAACTATGGCTACACCTTC,CASSAGTAEVNYGYTF
TRBJ2-1,TRBV3-1,few,-,TGTGCCAGCAGCCCCCCACGTAGCGGTCCCTCCTACAATGAGCAGTTCTTC,CASSPPRSGPSYNEQFF
TRBJ2-1,TRBV20-1,few,TRBD2,TGCAGTGCTAAAGTATCCGGACTAGCGTACAATGAGCAGTTCTTC,CSAKVSGLAYNEQFF
TRBJ1-2,TRBV12-3/TRBV12-4,few,TRBD1,TGTGCCAGCAGCCCAATTGGGCCGACAGGGGTATCTTCCTATGGCTACACCTTC,CASSPIGPTGVSSYGYTF